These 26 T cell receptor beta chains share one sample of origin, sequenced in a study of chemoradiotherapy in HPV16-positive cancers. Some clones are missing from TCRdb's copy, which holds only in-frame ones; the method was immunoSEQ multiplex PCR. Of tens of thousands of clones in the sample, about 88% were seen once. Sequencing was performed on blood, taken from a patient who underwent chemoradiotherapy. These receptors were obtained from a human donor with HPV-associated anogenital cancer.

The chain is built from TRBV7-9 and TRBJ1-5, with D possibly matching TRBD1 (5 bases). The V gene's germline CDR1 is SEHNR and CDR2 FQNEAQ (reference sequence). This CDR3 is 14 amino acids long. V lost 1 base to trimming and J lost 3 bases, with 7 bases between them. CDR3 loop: CASSLGQNNQPQHF. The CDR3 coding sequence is TGTGCCAGCAGCTTAGGACAGAACAATCAGCCCCAGCATTTT.

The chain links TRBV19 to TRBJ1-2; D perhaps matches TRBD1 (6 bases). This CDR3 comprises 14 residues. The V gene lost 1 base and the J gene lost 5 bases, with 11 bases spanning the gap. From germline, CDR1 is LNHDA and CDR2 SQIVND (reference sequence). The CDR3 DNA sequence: TGTGCCAGTAGTATAGTGGCAGGGGATTATGGCTACACCTTC. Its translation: CASSIVAGDYGYTF. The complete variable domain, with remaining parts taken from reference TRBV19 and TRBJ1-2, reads DGGITQSPKYLFRKEGQNVTLSCEQNLNHDAMYWYRQDPGQGLRLIYYSQIVNDFQKGDIAEGYSVSREKKESFPLTVTSAQKNPTAFYLCASSIVAGDYGYTFGSGTRLTVV.

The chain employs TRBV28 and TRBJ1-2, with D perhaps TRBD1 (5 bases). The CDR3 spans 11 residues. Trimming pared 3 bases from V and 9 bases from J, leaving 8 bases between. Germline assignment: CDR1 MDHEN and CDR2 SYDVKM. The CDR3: CASSFGGSYTF. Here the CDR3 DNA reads TGTGCCAGCAGTTTCGGGGGAAGCTACACCTTC.

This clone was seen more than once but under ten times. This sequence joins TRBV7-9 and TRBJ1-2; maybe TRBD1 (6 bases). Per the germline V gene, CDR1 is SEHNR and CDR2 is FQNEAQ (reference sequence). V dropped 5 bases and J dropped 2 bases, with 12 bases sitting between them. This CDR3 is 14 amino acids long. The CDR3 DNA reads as TGTGCCAGCAGCCTGGCCAGGGGCAACTATGGCTACACCTTC. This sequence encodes CASSLARGNYGYTF.

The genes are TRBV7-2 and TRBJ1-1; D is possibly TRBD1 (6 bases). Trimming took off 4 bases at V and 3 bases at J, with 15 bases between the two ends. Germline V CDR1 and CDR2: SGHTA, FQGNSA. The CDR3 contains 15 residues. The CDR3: CASSSLRGQHTEAFF. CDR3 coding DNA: TGTGCCAGCAGCTCCCTAAGAGGACAGCACACTGAAGCTTTCTTT.

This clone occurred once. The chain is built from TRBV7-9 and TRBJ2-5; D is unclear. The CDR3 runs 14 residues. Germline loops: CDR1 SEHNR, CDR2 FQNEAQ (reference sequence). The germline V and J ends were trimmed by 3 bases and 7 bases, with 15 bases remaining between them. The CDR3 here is CASSFTSALGTQYF. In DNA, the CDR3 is TGTGCCAGCAGCTTCACATCGGCTTTAGGGACCCAGTACTTC.

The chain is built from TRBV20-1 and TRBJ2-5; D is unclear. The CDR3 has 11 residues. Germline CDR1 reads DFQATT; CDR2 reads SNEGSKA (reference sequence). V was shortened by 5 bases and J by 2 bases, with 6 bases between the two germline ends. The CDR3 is CSAQIQETQYF. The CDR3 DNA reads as TGCAGTGCTCAGATTCAAGAGACCCAGTACTTC.

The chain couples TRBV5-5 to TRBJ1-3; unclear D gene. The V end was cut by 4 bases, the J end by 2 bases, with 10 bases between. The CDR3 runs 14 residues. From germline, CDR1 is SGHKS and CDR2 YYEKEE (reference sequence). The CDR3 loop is CASSPDSTGNTIYF. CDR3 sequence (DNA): TGTGCCAGCAGCCCGGACTCTACTGGAAACACCATATATTTT.

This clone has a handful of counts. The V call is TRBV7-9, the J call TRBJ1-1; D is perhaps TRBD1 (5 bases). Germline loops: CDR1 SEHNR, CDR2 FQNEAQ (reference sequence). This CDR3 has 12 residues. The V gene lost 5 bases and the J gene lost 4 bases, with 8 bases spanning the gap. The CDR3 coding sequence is TGTGCCAGCAGCGTCGACAGCACTGAAGCTTTCTTT. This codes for CASSVDSTEAFF.

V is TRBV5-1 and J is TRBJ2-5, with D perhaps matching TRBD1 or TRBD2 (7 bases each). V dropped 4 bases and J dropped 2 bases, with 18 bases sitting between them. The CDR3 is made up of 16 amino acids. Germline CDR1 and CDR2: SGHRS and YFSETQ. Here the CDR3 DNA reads TGCGCCAGCAGCAGCGGGACAGTAGCCTTTCAAGAGACCCAGTACTTC. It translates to CASSSGTVAFQETQYF.

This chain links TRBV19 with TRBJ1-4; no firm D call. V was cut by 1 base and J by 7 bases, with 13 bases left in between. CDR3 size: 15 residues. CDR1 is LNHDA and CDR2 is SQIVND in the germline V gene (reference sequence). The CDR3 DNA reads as TGTGCCAGTAGTATAGGCTACAGCCAAAGTGAAAAACTGTTTTTT. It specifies CASSIGYSQSEKLFF.

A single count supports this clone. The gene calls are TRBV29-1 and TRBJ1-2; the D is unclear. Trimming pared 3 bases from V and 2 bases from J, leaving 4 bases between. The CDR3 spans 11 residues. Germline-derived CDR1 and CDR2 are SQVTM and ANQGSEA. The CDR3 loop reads CSVEENYGYTF. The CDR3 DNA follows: TGCAGCGTTGAGGAGAACTATGGCTACACCTTC.

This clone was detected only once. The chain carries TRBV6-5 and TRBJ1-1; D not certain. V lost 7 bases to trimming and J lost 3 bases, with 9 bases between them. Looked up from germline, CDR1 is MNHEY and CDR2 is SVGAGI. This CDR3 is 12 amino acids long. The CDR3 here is CASKTQDTEAFF. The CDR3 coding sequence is TGTGCCAGCAAGACCCAGGACACTGAAGCTTTCTTT.

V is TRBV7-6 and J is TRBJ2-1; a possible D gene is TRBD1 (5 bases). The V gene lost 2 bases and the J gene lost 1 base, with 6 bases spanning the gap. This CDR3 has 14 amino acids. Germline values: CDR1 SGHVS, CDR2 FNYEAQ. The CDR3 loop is CASSLQGSYNEQFF. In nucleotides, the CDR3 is TGTGCCAGCAGCTTACAGGGATCCTACAATGAGCAGTTCTTC.

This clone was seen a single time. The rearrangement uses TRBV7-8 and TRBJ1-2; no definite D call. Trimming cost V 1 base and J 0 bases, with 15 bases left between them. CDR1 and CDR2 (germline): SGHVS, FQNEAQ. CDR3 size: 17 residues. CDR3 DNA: TGTGCCAGCAGCTTAGTGGTTCTGGCAGGTTCTAACTATGGCTACACCTTC. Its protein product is CASSLVVLAGSNYGYTF. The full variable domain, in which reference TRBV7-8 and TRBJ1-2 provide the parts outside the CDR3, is GAGVSQSPRYKVAKRGQDVALRCDPISGHVSLFWYQQALGQGPEFLTYFQNEAQLDKSGLPSDRFFAERPEGSVSTLKIQRTQQEDSAVYLCASSLVVLAGSNYGYTFGSGTRLTVV.

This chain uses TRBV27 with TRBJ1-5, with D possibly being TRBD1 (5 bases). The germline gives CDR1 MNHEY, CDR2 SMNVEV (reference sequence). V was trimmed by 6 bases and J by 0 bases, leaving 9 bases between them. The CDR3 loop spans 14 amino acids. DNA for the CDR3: TGTGCCAGCAGCATTAGGGGTAGCAATCAGCCCCAGCATTTT. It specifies CASSIRGSNQPQHF.

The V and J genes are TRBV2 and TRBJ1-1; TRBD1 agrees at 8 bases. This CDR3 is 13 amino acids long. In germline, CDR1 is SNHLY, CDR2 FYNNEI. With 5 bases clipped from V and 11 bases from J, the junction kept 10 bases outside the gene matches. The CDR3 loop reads CASSLRQGLEAFF. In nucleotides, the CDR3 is TGTGCCAGCAGTCTGCGACAGGGGCTGGAGGCTTTCTTT.

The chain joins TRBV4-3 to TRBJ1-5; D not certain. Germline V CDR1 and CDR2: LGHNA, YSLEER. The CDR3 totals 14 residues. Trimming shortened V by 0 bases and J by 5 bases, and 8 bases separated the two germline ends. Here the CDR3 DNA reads TGCGCCAGCAGCCAAGATAATAAGGATCAGCCCCAGCATTTT. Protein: CASSQDNKDQPQHF.

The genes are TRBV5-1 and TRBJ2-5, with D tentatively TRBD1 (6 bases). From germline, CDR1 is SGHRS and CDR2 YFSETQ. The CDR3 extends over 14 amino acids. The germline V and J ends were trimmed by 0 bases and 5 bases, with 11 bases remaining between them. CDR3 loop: CASSLGRGWETQYF. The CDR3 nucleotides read TGCGCCAGCAGCTTGGGCAGGGGATGGGAGACCCAGTACTTC.

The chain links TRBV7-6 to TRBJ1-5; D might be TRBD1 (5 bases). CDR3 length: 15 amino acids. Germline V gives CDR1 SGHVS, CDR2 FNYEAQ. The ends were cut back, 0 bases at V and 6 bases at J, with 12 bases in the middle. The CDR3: CASSLAGDGGQPQHF. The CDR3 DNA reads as TGTGCCAGCAGCTTAGCAGGGGACGGGGGTCAGCCCCAGCATTTT.

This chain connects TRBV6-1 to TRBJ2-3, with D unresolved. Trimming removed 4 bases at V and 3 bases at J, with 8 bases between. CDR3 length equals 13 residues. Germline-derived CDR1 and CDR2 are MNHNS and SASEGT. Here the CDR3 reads CASSAQVTDTQYF. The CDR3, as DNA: TGTGCCAGCAGTGCCCAGGTAACAGATACGCAGTATTTT.

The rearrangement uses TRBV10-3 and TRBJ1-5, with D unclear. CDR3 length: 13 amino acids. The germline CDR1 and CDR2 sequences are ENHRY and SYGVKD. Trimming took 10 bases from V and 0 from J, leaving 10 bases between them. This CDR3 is CATSDGSNQPQHF. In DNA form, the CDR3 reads TGTGCCACCTCGGACGGTAGCAATCAGCCCCAGCATTTT.

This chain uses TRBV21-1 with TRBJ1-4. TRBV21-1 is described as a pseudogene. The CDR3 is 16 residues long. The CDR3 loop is CASSKDILLYNEKLFF. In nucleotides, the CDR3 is TGTGCCAGCAGCAAAGACATTCTCCTATATAATGAAAAACTGTTTTTT.

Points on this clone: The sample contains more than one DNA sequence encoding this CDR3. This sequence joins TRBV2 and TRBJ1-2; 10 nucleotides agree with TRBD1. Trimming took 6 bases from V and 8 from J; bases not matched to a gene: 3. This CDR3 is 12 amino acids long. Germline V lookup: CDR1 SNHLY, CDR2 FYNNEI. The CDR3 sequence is CASRWDRGGYTF. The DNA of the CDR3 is TGTGCCAGCAGATGGGACAGGGGAGGCTACACCTTC.

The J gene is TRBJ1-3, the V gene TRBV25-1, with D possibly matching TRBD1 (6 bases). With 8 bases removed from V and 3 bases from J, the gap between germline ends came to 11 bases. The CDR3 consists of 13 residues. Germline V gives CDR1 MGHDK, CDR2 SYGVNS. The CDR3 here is CASGGADGNTIYF. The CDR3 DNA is TGTGCCAGCGGGGGGGCAGATGGAAACACCATATATTTT.

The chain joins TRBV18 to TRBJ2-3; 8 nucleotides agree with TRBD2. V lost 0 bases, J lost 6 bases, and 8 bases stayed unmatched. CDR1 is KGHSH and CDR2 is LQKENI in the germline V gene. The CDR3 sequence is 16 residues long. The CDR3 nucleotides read TGTGCCAGCTCACCACCGGAGGCGCGGGGGGCCGATACGCAGTATTTT. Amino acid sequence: CASSPPEARGADTQYF.